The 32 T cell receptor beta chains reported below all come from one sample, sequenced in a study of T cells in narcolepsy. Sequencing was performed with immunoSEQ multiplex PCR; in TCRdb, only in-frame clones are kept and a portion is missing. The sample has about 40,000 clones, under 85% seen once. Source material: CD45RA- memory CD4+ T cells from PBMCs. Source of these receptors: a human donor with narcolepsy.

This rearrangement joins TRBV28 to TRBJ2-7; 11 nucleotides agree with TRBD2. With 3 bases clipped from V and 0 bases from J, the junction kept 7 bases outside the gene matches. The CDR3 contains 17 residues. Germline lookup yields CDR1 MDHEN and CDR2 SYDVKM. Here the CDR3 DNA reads TGTGCCAGCAGTTTCGACCAACTAGCGGGGGCCTCCTACGAGCAGTACTTC. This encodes CASSFDQLAGASYEQYF.

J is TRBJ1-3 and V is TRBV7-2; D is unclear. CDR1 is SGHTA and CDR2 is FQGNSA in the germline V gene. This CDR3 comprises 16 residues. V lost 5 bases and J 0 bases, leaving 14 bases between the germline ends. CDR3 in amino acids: CASSLQGPRSGNTIYF. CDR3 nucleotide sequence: TGTGCCAGCAGCCTTCAAGGCCCCCGCTCTGGAAACACCATATATTTT.

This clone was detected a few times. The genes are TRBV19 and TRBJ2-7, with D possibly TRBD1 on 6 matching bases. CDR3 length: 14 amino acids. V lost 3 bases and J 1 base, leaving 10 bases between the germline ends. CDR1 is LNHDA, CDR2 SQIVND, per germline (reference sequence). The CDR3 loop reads CASSITGHSYEQYF. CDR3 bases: TGTGCCAGTAGTATTACAGGGCATTCCTACGAGCAGTACTTC.

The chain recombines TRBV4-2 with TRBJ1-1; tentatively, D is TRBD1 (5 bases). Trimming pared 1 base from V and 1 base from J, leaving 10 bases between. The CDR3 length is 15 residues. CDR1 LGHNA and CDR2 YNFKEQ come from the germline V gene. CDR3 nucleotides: TGTGCCAGCAGCCAAGGGGACGGAAGGAACACTGAAGCTTTCTTT. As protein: CASSQGDGRNTEAFF.

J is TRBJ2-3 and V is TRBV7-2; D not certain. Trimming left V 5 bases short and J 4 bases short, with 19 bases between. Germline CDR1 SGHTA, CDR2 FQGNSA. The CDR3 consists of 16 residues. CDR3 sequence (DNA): TGTGCCAGCAGCACCGAATCGACCCGGTTGGCAGATACGCAGTATTTT. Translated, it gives CASSTESTRLADTQYF.

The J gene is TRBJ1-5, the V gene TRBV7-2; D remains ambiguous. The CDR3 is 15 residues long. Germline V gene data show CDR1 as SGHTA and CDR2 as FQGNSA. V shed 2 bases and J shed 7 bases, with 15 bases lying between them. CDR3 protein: CASSLQVSGGQPQHF. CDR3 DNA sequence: TGTGCCAGCAGCTTACAGGTCTCCGGTGGGCAGCCCCAGCATTTT.

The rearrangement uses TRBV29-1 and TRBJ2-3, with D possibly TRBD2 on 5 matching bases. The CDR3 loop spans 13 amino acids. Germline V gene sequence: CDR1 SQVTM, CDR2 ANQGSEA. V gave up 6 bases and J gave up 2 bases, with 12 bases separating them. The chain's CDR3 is CSVPGTHTDTQYF. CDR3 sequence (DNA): TGCAGCGTCCCGGGAACTCACACAGATACGCAGTATTTT.

CDR3 DNA sequence: TGCGCCAGCAGCTTGCGGCTTCGGGTGGATGGCTACACCTTC. Its translation: CASSLRLRVDGYTF. The chain uses TRBV5-1 and TRBJ1-2; no firm D call. CDR1 is SGHRS, CDR2 YFSETQ, per germline. V shed 1 base and J shed 6 bases, with 13 bases lying between them. CDR3 length: 14 residues.

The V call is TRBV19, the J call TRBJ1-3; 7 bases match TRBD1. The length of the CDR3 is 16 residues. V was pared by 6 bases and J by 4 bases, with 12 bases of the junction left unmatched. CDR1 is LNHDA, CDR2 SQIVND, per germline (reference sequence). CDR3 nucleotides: TGTGCCAGTAGCAGACAGGGTGCTCTAGGGGGAAACACCATATATTTT. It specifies CASSRQGALGGNTIYF.

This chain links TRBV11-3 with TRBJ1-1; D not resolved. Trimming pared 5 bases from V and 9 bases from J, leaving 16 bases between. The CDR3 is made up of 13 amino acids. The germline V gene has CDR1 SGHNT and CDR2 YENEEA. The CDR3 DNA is TGTGCCAGCAGCACCGGAGGGCGGTCAAAAGCTTTCTTT. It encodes CASSTGGRSKAFF.

The chain's CDR3 is CASSKALNTEAFF. DNA for the CDR3: TGCGCCAGCAGCAAAGCGTTGAACACTGAAGCTTTCTTT. The gene calls are TRBV4-3 and TRBJ1-1, with D unresolved. The CDR3 is made up of 13 amino acids. Trimming removed 5 bases from V and 0 bases from J, with 7 bases in between. The germline V gene encodes CDR1 LGHNA and CDR2 YSLEER.

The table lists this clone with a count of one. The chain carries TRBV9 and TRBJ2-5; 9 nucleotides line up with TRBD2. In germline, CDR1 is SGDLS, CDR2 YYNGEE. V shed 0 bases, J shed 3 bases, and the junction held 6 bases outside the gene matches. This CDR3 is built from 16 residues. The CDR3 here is CASSVDASGIKETQYF. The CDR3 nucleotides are TGTGCCAGCAGCGTAGATGCTAGCGGGATTAAAGAGACCCAGTACTTC.

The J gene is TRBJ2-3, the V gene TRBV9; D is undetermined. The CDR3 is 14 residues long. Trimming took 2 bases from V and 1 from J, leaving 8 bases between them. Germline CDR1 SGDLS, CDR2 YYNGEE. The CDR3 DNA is TGTGCCAGCAGCGTTAGGTGGGGCACAGATACGCAGTATTTT. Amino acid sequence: CASSVRWGTDTQYF. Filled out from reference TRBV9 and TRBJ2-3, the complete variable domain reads DSGVTQTPKHLITATGQRVTLRCSPRSGDLSVYWYQQSLDQGLQFLIQYYNGEERAKGNILERFSAQQFPDLHSELNLSSLELGDSALYFCASSVRWGTDTQYFGPGTRLTVL.

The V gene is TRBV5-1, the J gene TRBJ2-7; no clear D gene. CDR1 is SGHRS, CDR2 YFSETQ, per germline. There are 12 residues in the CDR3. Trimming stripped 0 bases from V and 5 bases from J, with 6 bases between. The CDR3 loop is CASSLASHEQYF. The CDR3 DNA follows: TGCGCCAGCAGCTTGGCGAGCCACGAGCAGTACTTC.

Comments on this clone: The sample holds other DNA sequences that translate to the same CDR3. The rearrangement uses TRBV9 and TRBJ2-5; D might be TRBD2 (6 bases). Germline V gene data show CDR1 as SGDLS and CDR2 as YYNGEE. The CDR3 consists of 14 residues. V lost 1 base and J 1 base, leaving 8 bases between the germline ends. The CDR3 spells CASSVRGGQETQYF. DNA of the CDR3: TGTGCCAGCAGCGTAAGGGGAGGCCAAGAGACCCAGTACTTC.

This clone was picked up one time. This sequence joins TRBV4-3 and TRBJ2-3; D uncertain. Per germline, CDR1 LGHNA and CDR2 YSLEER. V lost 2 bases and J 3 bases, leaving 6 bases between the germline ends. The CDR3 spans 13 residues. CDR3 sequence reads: CASSQRFTDTQYF. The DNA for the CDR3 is TGCGCCAGCAGCCAAAGGTTTACAGATACGCAGTATTTT.

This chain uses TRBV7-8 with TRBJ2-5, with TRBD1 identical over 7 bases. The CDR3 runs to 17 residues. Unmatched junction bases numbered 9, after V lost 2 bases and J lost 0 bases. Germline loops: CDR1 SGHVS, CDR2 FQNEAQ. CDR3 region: CASSLSRDRRYQETQYF. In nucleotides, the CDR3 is TGTGCCAGCAGCTTAAGTCGGGACAGAAGGTACCAAGAGACCCAGTACTTC. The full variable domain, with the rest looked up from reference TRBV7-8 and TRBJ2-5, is GAGVSQSPRYKVAKRGQDVALRCDPISGHVSLFWYQQALGQGPEFLTYFQNEAQLDKSGLPSDRFFAERPEGSVSTLKIQRTQQEDSAVYLCASSLSRDRRYQETQYFGPGTRLLVL.

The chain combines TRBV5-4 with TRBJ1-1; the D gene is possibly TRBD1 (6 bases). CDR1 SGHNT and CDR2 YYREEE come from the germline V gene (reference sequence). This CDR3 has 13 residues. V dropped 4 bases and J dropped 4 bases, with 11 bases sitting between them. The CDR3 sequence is CASSQQGGTEAFF. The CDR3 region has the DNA TGTGCCAGCAGCCAACAGGGAGGCACTGAAGCTTTCTTT.

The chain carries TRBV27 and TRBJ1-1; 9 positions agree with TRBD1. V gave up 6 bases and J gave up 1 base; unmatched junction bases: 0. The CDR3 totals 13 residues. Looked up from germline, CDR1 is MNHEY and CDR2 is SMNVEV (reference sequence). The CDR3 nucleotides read TGTGCCAGCAGGGGACAGGGGAACACTGAAGCTTTCTTT. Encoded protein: CASRGQGNTEAFF.

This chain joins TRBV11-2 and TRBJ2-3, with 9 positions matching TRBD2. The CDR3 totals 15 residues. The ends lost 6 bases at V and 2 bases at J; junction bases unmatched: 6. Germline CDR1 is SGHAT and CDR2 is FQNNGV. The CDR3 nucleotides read TGTGCCAGCAGAAGAGCGGGGGGCCCCACAGATACGCAGTATTTT. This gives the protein CASRRAGGPTDTQYF.

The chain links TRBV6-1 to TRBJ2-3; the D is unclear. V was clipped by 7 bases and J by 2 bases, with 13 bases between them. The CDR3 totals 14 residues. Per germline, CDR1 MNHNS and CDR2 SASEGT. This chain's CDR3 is CASTAPHITDTQYF. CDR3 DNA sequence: TGTGCCAGCACCGCCCCCCATATCACAGATACGCAGTATTTT.

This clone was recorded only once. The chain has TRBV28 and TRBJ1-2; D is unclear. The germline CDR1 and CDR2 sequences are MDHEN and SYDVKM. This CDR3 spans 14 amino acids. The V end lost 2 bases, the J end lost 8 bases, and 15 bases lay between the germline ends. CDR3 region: CASSLIKGSWGYTF. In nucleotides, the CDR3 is TGTGCCAGCAGTTTAATCAAGGGCTCGTGGGGCTACACCTTC.

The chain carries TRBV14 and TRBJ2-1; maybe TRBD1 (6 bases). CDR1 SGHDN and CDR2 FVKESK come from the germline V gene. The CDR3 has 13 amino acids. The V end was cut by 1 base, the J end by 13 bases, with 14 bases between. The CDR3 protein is CASSQGSGGRQFF. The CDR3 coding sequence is TGTGCCAGCAGCCAAGGGTCTGGGGGCCGCCAGTTCTTC.

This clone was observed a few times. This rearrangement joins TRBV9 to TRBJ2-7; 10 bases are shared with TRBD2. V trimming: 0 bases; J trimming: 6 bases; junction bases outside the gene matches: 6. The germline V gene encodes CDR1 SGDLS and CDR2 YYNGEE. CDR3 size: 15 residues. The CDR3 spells CASSVASGGAAEQYF. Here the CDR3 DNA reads TGTGCCAGCAGCGTAGCAAGCGGGGGGGCCGCCGAGCAGTACTTC. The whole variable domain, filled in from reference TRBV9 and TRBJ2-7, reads DSGVTQTPKHLITATGQRVTLRCSPRSGDLSVYWYQQSLDQGLQFLIQYYNGEERAKGNILERFSAQQFPDLHSELNLSSLELGDSALYFCASSVASGGAAEQYFGPGTRLTVT.

CDR3 protein: CASSFTRGLGAEAFF. The DNA for the CDR3 is TGTGCCAGCAGCTTCACAAGAGGGCTGGGCGCTGAAGCTTTCTTT. The V call is TRBV11-2, the J call TRBJ1-1; D uncertain. Germline-derived CDR1 and CDR2 are SGHAT and FQNNGV. This CDR3 is 15 amino acids long. Trimming shortened V by 3 bases and J by 6 bases, and 17 bases separated the two germline ends.

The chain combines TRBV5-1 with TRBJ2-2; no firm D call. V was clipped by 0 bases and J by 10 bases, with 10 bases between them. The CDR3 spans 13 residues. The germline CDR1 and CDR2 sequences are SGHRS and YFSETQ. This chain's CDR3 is CASSLGMGKELFF. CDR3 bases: TGCGCCAGCAGCTTGGGTATGGGAAAGGAGCTGTTTTTT.

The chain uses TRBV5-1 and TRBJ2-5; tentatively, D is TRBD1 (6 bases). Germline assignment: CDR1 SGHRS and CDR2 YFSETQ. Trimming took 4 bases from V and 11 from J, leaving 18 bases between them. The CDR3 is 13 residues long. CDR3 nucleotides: TGCGCCAGCAGCAGGACGGCGCAGGGGCCGCAGTACTTC. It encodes CASSRTAQGPQYF.

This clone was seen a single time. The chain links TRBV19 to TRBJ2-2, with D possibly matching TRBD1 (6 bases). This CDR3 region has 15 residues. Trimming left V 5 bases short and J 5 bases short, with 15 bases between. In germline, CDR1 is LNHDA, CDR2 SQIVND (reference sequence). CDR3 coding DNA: TGTGCCAGTAGTGTGGAGACAGGTCGAACCGGGGAGCTGTTTTTT. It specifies CASSVETGRTGELFF.

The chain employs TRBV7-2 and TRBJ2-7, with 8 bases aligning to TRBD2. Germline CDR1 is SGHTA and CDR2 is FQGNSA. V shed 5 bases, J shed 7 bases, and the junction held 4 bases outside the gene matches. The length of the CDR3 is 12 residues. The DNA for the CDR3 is TGTGCCAGCAGCCAGCGGGGGCGGGAGCAGTACTTC. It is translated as CASSQRGREQYF.

This CDR3 reads CASSHRDEQFF. DNA of the CDR3: TGTGCCAGCAGCCACCGGGATGAGCAGTTCTTC. The chain joins TRBV5-6 to TRBJ2-1; no clear D. Germline loops: CDR1 SGHDT, CDR2 YYEEEE. The CDR3 covers 11 residues. With 4 bases removed from V and 8 bases from J, the gap between germline ends came to 7 bases.

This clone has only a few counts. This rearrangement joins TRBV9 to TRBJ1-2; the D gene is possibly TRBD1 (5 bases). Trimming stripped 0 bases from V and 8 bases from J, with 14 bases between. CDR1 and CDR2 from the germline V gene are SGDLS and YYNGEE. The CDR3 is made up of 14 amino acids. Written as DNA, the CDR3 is TGTGCCAGCAGCGTAGCTGCCCAGGGAGAGGGCTACACCTTC. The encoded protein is CASSVAAQGEGYTF.

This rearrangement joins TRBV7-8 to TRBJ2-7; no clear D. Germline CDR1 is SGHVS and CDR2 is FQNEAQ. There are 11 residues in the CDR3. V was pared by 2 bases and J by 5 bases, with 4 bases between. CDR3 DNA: TGTGCCAGCAGCTTACAAGACGAGCAGTACTTC. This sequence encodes CASSLQDEQYF.